This T cell receptor beta chain appears in the sequencing data of a study of cytomegalovirus exposure and HLA in healthy donors. Germline-derived CDR1 and CDR2 are MDHEN and SYDVKM. V was clipped by 3 bases and J by 4 bases, with 13 bases between them. There are 15 residues in the CDR3. Primers: 60 Vbeta forward and 13 Jbeta reverse. As handled by the study authors: In a later analysis, the count reached 75 million to 90 million unique TCR beta chains, with 10 million to 11 million shared. Repertoires were generated with immunoSEQ multiplex PCR, while TCRdb's copy carries only in-frame clones and drops some. The V and J calls and clone size were taken over from that table, and D and trimming were inferred from the DNA. The sample yields 70,000 to 95,000 clones, over 65% seen once.

The source material was PBMCs. This sequence originates from a man in his fifties or sixties in good health and CMV-seronegative. This chain joins TRBV28 and TRBJ1-3; D is perhaps TRBD1 (5 bases). The DNA for the CDR3 is TGTGCCAGCAGTTTCCCAGGGCGGAAGGGAAACACCATATATTTT. It translates to CASSFPGRKGNTIYF.